The entry below describes one T cell receptor (beta chain). This specimen belongs to a study of blood T cell repertoires in COVID-19. Across the study: Whether acute or convalescent, the COVID-19 samples came from the United States, Italy and Spain. PBMCs, B-cell-depleted T cells, or T cells were the source of the cDNA or gDNA that made up the material.

From germline, CDR1 is LGHDT and CDR2 YNNKEL (reference sequence). V shed 1 base and J 9 bases; nucleotides not matched to a gene: 2. CDR3 length equals 12 residues. In the original workflow: Estimates of nucleated cell counts were drawn from the amplification of reference gene primers. TCRdb keeps only in-frame clones here, not all; method: immunoSEQ multiplex PCR. V, J and clone size derive from that table, while D and trimming were established from the DNA sequence. The sample lists about 260,000 clones, 70% to 90% occurring once. The sequence was collected from a woman between 45 and 65 years old with acute or convalescent COVID-19. V usage is TRBV3-1 (or the pseudogene TRBV3-2) and J usage is TRBJ1-1; TRBD1 matches at 7 bases. Source material: peripheral blood. DNA for the CDR3: TGTGCCAGCAGCCAAGGGGGACAGAAAGCTTTCTTT. Protein product: CASSQGGQKAFF.